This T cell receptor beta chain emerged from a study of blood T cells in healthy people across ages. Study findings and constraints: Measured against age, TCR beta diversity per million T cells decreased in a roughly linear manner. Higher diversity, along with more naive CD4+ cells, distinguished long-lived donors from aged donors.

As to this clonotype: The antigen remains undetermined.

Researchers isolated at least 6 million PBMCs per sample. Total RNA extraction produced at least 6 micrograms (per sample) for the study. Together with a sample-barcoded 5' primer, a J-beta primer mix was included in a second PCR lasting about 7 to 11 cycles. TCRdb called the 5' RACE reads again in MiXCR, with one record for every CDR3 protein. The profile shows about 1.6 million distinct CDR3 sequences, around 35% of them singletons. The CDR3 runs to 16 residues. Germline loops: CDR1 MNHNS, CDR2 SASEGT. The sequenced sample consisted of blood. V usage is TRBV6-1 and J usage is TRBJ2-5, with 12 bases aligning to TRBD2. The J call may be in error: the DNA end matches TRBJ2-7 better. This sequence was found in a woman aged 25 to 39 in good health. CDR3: CASSGGTSGRTYEQYF. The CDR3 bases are TGTGCCAGCAGTGGGGGGACTAGCGGGCGTACCTACGAGCAGTACTTC.